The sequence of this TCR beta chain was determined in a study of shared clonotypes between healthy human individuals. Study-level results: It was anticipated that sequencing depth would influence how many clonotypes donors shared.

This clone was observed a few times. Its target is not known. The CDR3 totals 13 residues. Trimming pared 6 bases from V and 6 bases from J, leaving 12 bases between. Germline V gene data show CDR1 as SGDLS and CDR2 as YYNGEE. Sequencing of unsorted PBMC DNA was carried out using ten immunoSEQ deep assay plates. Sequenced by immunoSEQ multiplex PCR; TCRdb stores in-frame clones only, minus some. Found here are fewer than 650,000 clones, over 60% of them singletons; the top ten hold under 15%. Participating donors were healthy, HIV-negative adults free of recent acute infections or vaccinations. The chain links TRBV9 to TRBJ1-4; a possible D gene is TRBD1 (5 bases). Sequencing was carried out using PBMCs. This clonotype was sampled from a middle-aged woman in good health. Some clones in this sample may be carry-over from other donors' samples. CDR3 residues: CASNRDGYEKLFF. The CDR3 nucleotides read TGTGCCAGCAACCGGGACGGCTATGAAAAACTGTTTTTT.